A single sample gave rise to the 27 T cell receptor beta chains below, sequenced in a study of T cells in Graves' hyperthyroidism and ophthalmopathy. Amplified regions were TCR beta CDR3 sequences from RNA transcripts. Carried out on the TCR CDR3, a first-round RT-PCR used the HTBI primer set. TCRdb passed the multiplex PCR reads through MiXCR, listing each CDR3 protein once. The sample holds about 520,000 distinct CDR3 sequences, approximately 25% seen once. Material for sequencing was blood. The origin of the receptors is a woman aged 25 to 39 with Graves' ophthalmopathy.

The CDR3 region has the DNA TGCGCCAGCAGCTCAACGGCAGCTAACTATGGCTACACCTTC. Translation gives CASSSTAANYGYTF. The chain couples TRBV5-1 to TRBJ1-2; D is uncertain. Germline CDR1 is SGHRS and CDR2 is YFSETQ. Trimming took off 3 bases at V and 0 bases at J, with 9 bases between the two ends. The CDR3 runs to 14 residues.

The chain is built from TRBV11-2 and TRBJ2-2; D may match TRBD1 or TRBD2 (5 bases each). Trimming removed 8 bases at V and 0 bases at J, with 13 bases between. This CDR3 has 15 residues. Germline V gives CDR1 SGHAT, CDR2 FQNNGV. CDR3 loop: CASYPRDPNTGELFF. The CDR3 coding sequence is TGTGCCAGCTACCCCAGGGACCCGAACACCGGGGAGCTGTTTTTT.

This sequence joins TRBV7-8 and TRBJ2-7; D is tentatively TRBD1 or TRBD2 (5 bases each). Deletions cut 4 bases from V and 3 bases from J, with 13 bases between. Germline V CDR1 and CDR2: SGHVS, FQNEAQ. The CDR3 contains 14 residues. The CDR3 reads CASSSTIQGYEQYF. For the CDR3, the DNA is TGTGCCAGCAGCTCGACTATCCAGGGCTACGAGCAGTACTTC.

This clonotype was counted ten times or more. V gene TRBV5-5 combines with J gene TRBJ1-2; no clear D gene. Per the germline V gene, CDR1 is SGHKS and CDR2 is YYEKEE (reference sequence). The CDR3 sequence is 13 residues long. The V end lost 1 base, the J end lost 6 bases, and 10 bases lay between the germline ends. The CDR3: CASSLSGFNGYTF. The CDR3 DNA is TGTGCCAGCAGCTTGTCCGGTTTTAATGGCTACACCTTC.

The V call is TRBV28, the J call TRBJ1-5; 9 nucleotides align to TRBD1. The CDR3 totals 18 residues. J lost 4 bases, V lost 2 bases, and 12 bases had no gene match. Per the germline V gene, CDR1 is MDHEN and CDR2 is SYDVKM. CDR3 DNA: TGTGCCAGCAGTTTAGGCACCGCGGGACAGGGCGCTAATCAGCCCCAGCATTTT. Its translation: CASSLGTAGQGANQPQHF.

This clonotype occurred many times. CDR3 coding DNA: TGCAGTGCTGGGCGGGATGTCGGGACCCAGTACTTC. Protein product: CSAGRDVGTQYF. The chain is built from TRBV20-1 and TRBJ2-5, with D possibly TRBD2 on 6 matching bases. The CDR3 spans 12 residues. V lost 5 bases to trimming and J lost 7 bases, with 14 bases between them. In germline, CDR1 is DFQATT, CDR2 SNEGSKA (reference sequence).

The chain is built from TRBV6-1 and TRBJ1-1; no clear D gene. The CDR3 spans 15 residues. Germline V lookup: CDR1 MNHNS, CDR2 SASEGT. V gave up 7 bases and J gave up 7 bases, with 22 bases separating them. The CDR3 sequence: CASKSQRTHSLEAFF. The CDR3 bases are TGTGCCAGCAAGTCCCAGCGGACCCATTCTCTTGAAGCTTTCTTT.

This clonotype was picked up a small number of times. The chain links TRBV29-1 to TRBJ2-2; 7 bases line up with TRBD1. V shed 4 bases and J 6 bases; nucleotides not matched to a gene: 2. The CDR3 extends over 12 amino acids. Germline CDR1 SQVTM, CDR2 ANQGSEA. This chain's CDR3 is CSVVQGAGELFF. The CDR3 coding sequence is TGCAGCGTTGTCCAGGGGGCCGGGGAGCTGTTTTTT.

This clonotype came up many times. The rearrangement uses TRBV29-1 and TRBJ2-7; TRBD1 aligns across 8 bases. V lost 0 bases to trimming and J lost 1 base; unmatched junction nucleotides: 2. This CDR3 comprises 14 residues. CDR1 and CDR2 from the germline V gene are SQVTM and ANQGSEA. In DNA form, the CDR3 reads TGCAGCGTTGAAGACAGGGGGCCTTCCTACGAGCAGTACTTC. It codes for CSVEDRGPSYEQYF.

This clonotype has only a few counts. This may come from a read error, since a much larger clone is one base off. V is TRBV7-2 and J is TRBJ2-5; possibly TRBD1 for D (5 bases). Looked up from germline, CDR1 is SGHTA and CDR2 is FQGNSA. The CDR3 totals 15 residues. In DNA, the CDR3 is TGTGCCAGCAGCTTAGAGTCAGGGTACCAAGAGACCAAGTACTTC. Residues: CASSLESGYQETKYF.

On this clonotype itself: This may be a read error: a much more frequent sequence differs by one nucleotide. The gene calls are TRBV30 and TRBJ1-5; maybe TRBD1 (6 bases). The CDR3 is 14 amino acids. Germline-derived CDR1 and CDR2 are GTSNPN and SVGIG (reference sequence). The CDR3 protein is CVWTVSGESQPQHF. CDR3 in DNA: TGTGTCTGGACGGTGTCAGGGGAGTCACAGCCCCAGCATTTT.

This clonotype has at least ten counts. The V and J genes are TRBV5-1 and TRBJ2-7; D call uncertain. The germline V gene has CDR1 SGHRS and CDR2 YFSETQ. The CDR3 sequence is 13 residues long. Trimming took 5 bases from V and 3 from J, leaving 12 bases between them. This CDR3 is CASSPLGYYEQYF. The CDR3 nucleotides read TGCGCCAGCAGTCCCCTAGGTTACTACGAGCAGTACTTC. The complete variable domain, with remaining parts taken from reference TRBV5-1 and TRBJ2-7, reads KAGVTQTPRYLIKTRGQQVTLSCSPISGHRSVSWYQQTPGQGLQFLFEYFSETQRNKGNFPGRFSGRQFSNSRSEMNVSTLELGDSALYLCASSPLGYYEQYFGPGTRLTVT.

This clonotype occurred many times. The chain couples TRBV27 to TRBJ1-1; TRBD1 aligns across 10 bases. From germline, CDR1 is MNHEY and CDR2 SMNVEV (reference sequence). V lost 2 bases to trimming and J lost 6 bases; unmatched junction nucleotides: 3. This CDR3 comprises 14 residues. This chain's CDR3 is CASSLRTGGSEAFF. CDR3 sequence (DNA): TGTGCCAGCAGTTTACGGACAGGGGGTTCTGAAGCTTTCTTT.

This sequence joins TRBV20-1 and TRBJ1-1; 7 bases are shared with TRBD1. Germline assignment: CDR1 DFQATT and CDR2 SNEGSKA (reference sequence). V lost 6 bases to trimming and J lost 0 bases; unmatched junction nucleotides: 7. The CDR3 has 14 amino acids. The CDR3 spells CSARGGVVNTEAFF. The CDR3 nucleotides read TGCAGTGCCAGGGGGGGTGTGGTGAACACTGAAGCTTTCTTT.

This clonotype was seen ten or more times. V usage is TRBV28 and J usage is TRBJ1-2; 9 bases fit TRBD1. The ends lost 3 bases at V and 2 bases at J; junction bases unmatched: 7. The CDR3 runs 16 residues. Germline V CDR1 and CDR2: MDHEN, SYDVKM. CDR3 amino acids: CASSFAGQGSNYGYTF. The CDR3 coding sequence is TGTGCCAGCAGTTTTGCGGGACAGGGATCCAACTATGGCTACACCTTC.

V and J are TRBV6-2 or TRBV6-3 and TRBJ2-7, with TRBD2 matching over 7 bases. Germline lookup yields CDR1 MNHEY and CDR2 SVGEGT. The CDR3 runs 14 residues. The V and J ends lost 2 bases and 6 bases, in that order; junction bases with no gene match: 7. CDR3 amino acids: CASSYRRTSLEQYF. CDR3 nucleotide sequence: TGTGCCAGCAGTTACAGGCGGACTAGTCTCGAGCAGTACTTC.

This clonotype was found a few times. V usage is TRBV4-2 and J usage is TRBJ2-2; possibly TRBD2 for D (5 bases). This CDR3 region has 15 residues. The germline gives CDR1 LGHNA, CDR2 YNFKEQ. The V gene lost 0 bases and the J gene lost 6 bases, with 11 bases spanning the gap. The CDR3 DNA reads TGTGCCAGCAGCCAAGATCCCGGGATGGCCGGGGAGCTGTTTTTT. This gives the protein CASSQDPGMAGELFF.

A word on this clonotype: One junction end does not reproduce the germline sequence, and a read error may be involved. This chain connects TRBV13 to TRBJ2-7; 10 bases map to TRBD2. Germline CDR1 reads PRHDT; CDR2 reads FYEKMQ (reference sequence). This CDR3 has 13 amino acids. CDR3 DNA sequence: TGTGACAGCAGAATAGCGGGAGGCTACGAGCAGTACTTC. Protein sequence: CDSRIAGGYEQYF.

V is TRBV10-3 and J is TRBJ1-1, with a weak D call TRBD1 (5 bases). V lost 3 bases and J 4 bases, leaving 12 bases between the germline ends. Germline V CDR1 and CDR2: ENHRY, SYGVKD. This CDR3 comprises 14 residues. The CDR3 DNA sequence: TGTGCCATCAGTGACGGCAGGGCGAGCACTGAAGCTTTCTTT. Residues: CAISDGRASTEAFF.

This clonotype has a count of ten or more. The DNA of the CDR3 is TGTGCCAGCAGTACGGACAGGGGCTATGGCTACACCTTC. Protein product: CASSTDRGYGYTF. This chain connects TRBV12-3 or TRBV12-4 to TRBJ1-2; TRBD1 matches at 9 bases. The ends lost 5 bases at V and 4 bases at J; junction bases unmatched: 2. The CDR3 is made up of 13 amino acids.

This clonotype was seen repeatedly, ten times or more. This chain connects TRBV10-3 to TRBJ2-3; D possibly uses TRBD1 or TRBD2 (7 bases each). CDR1 and CDR2 from the germline V gene are ENHRY and SYGVKD. CDR3 size: 14 residues. Trimming shortened V by 10 bases and J by 1 base, and 15 bases separated the two germline ends. CDR3 sequence: CATQGGQRTDTQYF. Written as DNA, the CDR3 is TGTGCCACTCAGGGGGGGCAGCGCACAGATACGCAGTATTTT.

The J gene is TRBJ2-7, the V gene TRBV30, with D possibly being TRBD2 (5 bases). The CDR3 has 13 residues. Germline V gene lookup returns CDR1 GTSNPN and CDR2 SVGIG (reference sequence). V was clipped by 4 bases and J by 3 bases, with 13 bases between them. The CDR3 loop reads CAWKGSGYYEQYF. CDR3 coding DNA: TGTGCCTGGAAGGGATCGGGGTACTACGAGCAGTACTTC. Based on the CDR3 plus reference TRBV30 and TRBJ2-7, the full variable domain is SQTIHQWPATLVQPVGSPLSLECTVEGTSNPNLYWYRQAAGRGLQLLFYSVGIGQISSEVPQNLSASRPQDRQFILSSKKLLLSDSGFYLCAWKGSGYYEQYFGPGTRLTVT.

The rearrangement links TRBV9 to TRBJ1-5; possible D gene TRBD1, 5 bases. In germline, CDR1 is SGDLS, CDR2 YYNGEE. The ends were cut back, 3 bases at V and 7 bases at J, with 14 bases in the middle. The CDR3 is made up of 14 amino acids. The chain's CDR3 is CASSAHGDGQPQHF. CDR3 DNA: TGTGCCAGCAGCGCTCACGGGGACGGGCAGCCCCAGCATTTT.

This clonotype was seen repeatedly, ten times or more. One end of the junction does not line up with germline, which may come from a read error. This chain links TRBV5-1 with TRBJ2-5; TRBD1 is a possible D gene (7 bases). The CDR3 is 15 amino acids. The germline CDR1 and CDR2 sequences are SGHRS and YFSETQ. The CDR3: CASSLGGTAQETQYF. Written as DNA, the CDR3 is TGTGCCAGCAGCTTAGGGGGGACAGCCCAAGAGACCCAGTACTTC.

V is TRBV20-1 and J is TRBJ2-5; D possibly corresponds to TRBD1 (5 bases). The CDR3 totals 17 residues. Trimming took 3 bases from V and 4 from J, leaving 24 bases between them. CDR1 is DFQATT and CDR2 is SNEGSKA in the germline V gene (reference sequence). CDR3 residues: CSARPTELFRDRETQYF. The CDR3 DNA follows: TGCAGTGCTAGGCCTACCGAGCTATTCAGGGATCGAGAGACCCAGTACTTC.

This clonotype was found many times. This rearrangement joins TRBV20-1 to TRBJ2-5; 7 bases match TRBD2. CDR1 and CDR2 from the germline V gene are DFQATT and SNEGSKA (reference sequence). The ends lost 2 bases at V and 2 bases at J; junction bases unmatched: 8. There are 15 residues in the CDR3. The CDR3 sequence is CSARLRPSGQETQYF. CDR3 in DNA: TGCAGTGCTAGATTGAGGCCTAGCGGTCAAGAGACCCAGTACTTC.

The chain joins TRBV6-5 to TRBJ2-5; unclear D gene. CDR1 is MNHEY and CDR2 is SVGAGI in the germline V gene. V was pared by 2 bases and J by 5 bases, with 12 bases between. The CDR3 has 14 amino acids. Here the CDR3 reads CASSYGPNVETQYF. CDR3 coding DNA: TGTGCCAGCAGTTACGGGCCCAACGTGGAGACCCAGTACTTC.